This T cell receptor (beta chain) comes out of a study of blood T cell repertoires in COVID-19. Across the whole study: Italy, Spain and the United States were the sources of the convalescent and acute COVID-19 samples. PBMCs, B-cell-depleted T cells, or T cells were the source of the cDNA or gDNA that made up the material.

In the study's own analysis: Amplification of reference gene primers provided the estimated nucleated cell counts. The repertoire was sequenced with immunoSEQ multiplex PCR; TCRdb's copy has only in-frame clones and lacks some. V and J calls and clone size come straight from that table; D and trimming were deduced from the DNA. The sample lists about 40,000 clones; over 80% were seen once. The specimen was peripheral blood. The clonotype comes from a woman under 40 in a cohort sampled during active COVID-19.

CDR3 residues: CARAQDRPSGANVLTF. The DNA of the CDR3 is TGTGCCAGAGCCCAAGACAGACCCTCTGGGGCCAACGTCCTGACTTTC. The chain couples TRBV2 to TRBJ2-6; tentatively, D is TRBD1 (5 bases). Germline assignment: CDR1 SNHLY and CDR2 FYNNEI. Trimming pared 9 bases from V and 0 bases from J, leaving 15 bases between. The CDR3 covers 16 residues.